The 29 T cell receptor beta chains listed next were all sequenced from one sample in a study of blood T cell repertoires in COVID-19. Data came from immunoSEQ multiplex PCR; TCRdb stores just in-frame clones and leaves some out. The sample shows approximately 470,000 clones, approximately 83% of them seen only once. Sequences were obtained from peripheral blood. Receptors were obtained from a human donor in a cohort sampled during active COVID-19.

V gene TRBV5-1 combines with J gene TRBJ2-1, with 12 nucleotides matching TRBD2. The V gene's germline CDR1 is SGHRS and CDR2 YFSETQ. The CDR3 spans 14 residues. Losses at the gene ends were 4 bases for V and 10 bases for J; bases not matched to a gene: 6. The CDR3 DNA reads TGCGCCAGCAGCCAGACTAGCGGGAGTGGGGAGCAGTTCTTC. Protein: CASSQTSGSGEQFF.

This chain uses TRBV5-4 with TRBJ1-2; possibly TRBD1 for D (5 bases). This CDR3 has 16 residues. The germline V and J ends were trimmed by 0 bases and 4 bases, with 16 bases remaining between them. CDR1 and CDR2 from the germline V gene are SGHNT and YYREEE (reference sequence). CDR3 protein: CASSLDPGSGRYGYTF. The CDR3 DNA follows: TGTGCCAGCAGCTTGGATCCCGGATCAGGGCGCTATGGCTACACCTTC.

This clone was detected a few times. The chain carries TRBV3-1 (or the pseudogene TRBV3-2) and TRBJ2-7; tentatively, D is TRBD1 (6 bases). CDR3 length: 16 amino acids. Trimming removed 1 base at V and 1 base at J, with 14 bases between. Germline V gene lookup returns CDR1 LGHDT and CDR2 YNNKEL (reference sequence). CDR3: CASSQALKTGSYEQYF. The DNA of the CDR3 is TGTGCCAGCAGCCAAGCCCTAAAGACAGGTTCCTACGAGCAGTACTTC.

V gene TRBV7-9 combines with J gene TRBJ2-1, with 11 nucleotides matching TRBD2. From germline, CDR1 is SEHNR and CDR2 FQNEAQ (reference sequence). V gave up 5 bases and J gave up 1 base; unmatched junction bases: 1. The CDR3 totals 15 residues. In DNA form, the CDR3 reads TGTGCCAGCAGCCGACTAGCGGGATCCTACAATGAGCAGTTCTTC. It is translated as CASSRLAGSYNEQFF.

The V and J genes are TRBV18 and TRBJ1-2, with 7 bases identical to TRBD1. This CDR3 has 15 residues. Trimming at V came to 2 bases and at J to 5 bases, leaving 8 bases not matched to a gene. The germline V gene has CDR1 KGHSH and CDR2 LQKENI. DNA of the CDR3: TGTGCCAGCTCACCAACAGGGGCGGAGCGGTATGGCTACACCTTC. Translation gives CASSPTGAERYGYTF.

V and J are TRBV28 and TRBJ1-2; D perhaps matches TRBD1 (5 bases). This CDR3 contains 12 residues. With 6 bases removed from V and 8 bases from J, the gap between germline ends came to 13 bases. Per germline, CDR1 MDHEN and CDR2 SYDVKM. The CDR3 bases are TGTGCCAGCAGCCGCCAGGGATTGGGCTACACCTTC. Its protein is CASSRQGLGYTF.

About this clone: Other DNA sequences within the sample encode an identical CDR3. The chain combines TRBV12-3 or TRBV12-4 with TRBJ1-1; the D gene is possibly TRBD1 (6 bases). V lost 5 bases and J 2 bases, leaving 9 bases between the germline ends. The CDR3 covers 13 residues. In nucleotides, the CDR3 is TGTGCCAGCAGTCCGACAGGTAACACTGAAGCTTTCTTT. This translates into CASSPTGNTEAFF.

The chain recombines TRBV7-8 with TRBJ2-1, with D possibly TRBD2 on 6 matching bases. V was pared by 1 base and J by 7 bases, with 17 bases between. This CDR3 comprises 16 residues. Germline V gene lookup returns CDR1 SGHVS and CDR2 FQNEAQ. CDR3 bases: TGTGCCAGCAGCTTAGAGGGCGGGATGCCAGGGAATGAGCAGTTCTTC. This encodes CASSLEGGMPGNEQFF. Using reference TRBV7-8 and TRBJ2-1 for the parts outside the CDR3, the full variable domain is GAGVSQSPRYKVAKRGQDVALRCDPISGHVSLFWYQQALGQGPEFLTYFQNEAQLDKSGLPSDRFFAERPEGSVSTLKIQRTQQEDSAVYLCASSLEGGMPGNEQFFGPGTRLTVL.

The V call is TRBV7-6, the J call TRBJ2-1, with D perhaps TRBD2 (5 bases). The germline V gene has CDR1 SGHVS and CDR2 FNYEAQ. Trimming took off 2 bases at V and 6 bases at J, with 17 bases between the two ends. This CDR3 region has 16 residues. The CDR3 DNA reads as TGTGCCAGCAGCTTAAATGCGGACTTAAGGACCAATGAGCAGTTCTTC. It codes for CASSLNADLRTNEQFF.

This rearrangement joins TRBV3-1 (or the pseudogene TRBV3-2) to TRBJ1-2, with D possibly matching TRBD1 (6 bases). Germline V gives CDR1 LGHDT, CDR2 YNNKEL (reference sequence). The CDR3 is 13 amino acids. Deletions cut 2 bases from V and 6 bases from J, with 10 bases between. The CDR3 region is CASSQQGQHGYTF. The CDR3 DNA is TGTGCCAGCAGCCAACAGGGGCAGCATGGCTACACCTTC.

The CDR3 spells CASSIGTSGTQETQYF. CDR3 DNA sequence: TGTGCCAGTAGTATAGGGACTAGCGGGACTCAAGAGACCCAGTACTTC. The chain joins TRBV19 to TRBJ2-5; 12 positions match TRBD2. This CDR3 has 16 residues. Germline V lookup: CDR1 LNHDA, CDR2 SQIVND (reference sequence). Losses at the gene ends were 1 base for V and 2 bases for J; bases not matched to a gene: 2.

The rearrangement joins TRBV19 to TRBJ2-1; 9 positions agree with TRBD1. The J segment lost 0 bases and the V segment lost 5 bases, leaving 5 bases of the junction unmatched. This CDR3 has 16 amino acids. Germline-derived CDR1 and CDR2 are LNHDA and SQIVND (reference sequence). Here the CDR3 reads CASSDPGQGSYNEQFF. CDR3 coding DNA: TGTGCCAGTAGTGACCCGGGACAGGGCTCCTACAATGAGCAGTTCTTC. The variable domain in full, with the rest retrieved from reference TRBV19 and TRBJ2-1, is DGGITQSPKYLFRKEGQNVTLSCEQNLNHDAMYWYRQDPGQGLRLIYYSQIVNDFQKGDIAEGYSVSREKKESFPLTVTSAQKNPTAFYLCASSDPGQGSYNEQFFGPGTRLTVL.

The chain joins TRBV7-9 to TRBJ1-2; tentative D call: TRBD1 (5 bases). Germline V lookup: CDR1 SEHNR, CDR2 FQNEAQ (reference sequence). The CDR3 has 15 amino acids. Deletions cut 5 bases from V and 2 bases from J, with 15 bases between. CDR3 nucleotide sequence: TGTGCCAGCAGCGCCACCGGGGGGATGAACTATGGCTACACCTTC. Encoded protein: CASSATGGMNYGYTF.

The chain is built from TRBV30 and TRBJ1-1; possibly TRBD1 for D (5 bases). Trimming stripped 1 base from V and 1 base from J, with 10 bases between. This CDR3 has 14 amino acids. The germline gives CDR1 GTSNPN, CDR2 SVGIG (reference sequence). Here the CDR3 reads CAWSEGVRNTEAFF. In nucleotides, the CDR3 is TGTGCCTGGAGTGAAGGGGTCAGGAACACTGAAGCTTTCTTT.

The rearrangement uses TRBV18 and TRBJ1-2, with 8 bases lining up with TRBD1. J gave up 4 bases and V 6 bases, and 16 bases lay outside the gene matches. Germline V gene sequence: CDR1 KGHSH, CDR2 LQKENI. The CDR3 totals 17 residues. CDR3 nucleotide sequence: TGTGCCAGCTCCCGGGACAGGACCCTACATTTCCTCTATGGCTACACCTTC. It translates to CASSRDRTLHFLYGYTF.

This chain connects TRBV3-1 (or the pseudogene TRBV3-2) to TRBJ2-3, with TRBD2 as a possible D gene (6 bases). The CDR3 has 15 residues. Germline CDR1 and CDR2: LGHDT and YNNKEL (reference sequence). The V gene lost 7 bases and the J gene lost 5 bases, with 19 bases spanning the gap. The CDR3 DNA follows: TGTGCCAGCACGATCCGGGGGTACGAAAAAGATACGCAGTATTTT. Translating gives CASTIRGYEKDTQYF.

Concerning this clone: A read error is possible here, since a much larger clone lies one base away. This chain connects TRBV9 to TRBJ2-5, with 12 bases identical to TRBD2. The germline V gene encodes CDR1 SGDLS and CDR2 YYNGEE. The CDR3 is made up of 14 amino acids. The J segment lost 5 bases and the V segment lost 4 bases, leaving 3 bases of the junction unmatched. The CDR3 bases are TGTGCCAGCAGCCGACTAGCGGGAGCGGAGACCCAGTACTTC. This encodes CASSRLAGAETQYF.

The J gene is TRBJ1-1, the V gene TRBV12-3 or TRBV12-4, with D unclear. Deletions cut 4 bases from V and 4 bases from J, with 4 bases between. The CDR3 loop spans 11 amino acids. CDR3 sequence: CASSSSTEAFF. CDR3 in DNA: TGTGCCAGCAGTTCGTCCACTGAAGCTTTCTTT.

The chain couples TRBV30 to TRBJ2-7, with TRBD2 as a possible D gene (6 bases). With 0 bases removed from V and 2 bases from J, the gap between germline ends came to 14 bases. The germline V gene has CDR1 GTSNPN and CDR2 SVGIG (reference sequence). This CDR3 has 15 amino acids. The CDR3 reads CAWSVGGRPTYEQYF. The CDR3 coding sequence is TGTGCCTGGAGTGTTGGAGGGAGACCTACCTACGAGCAGTACTTC. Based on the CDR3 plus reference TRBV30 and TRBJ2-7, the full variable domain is SQTIHQWPATLVQPVGSPLSLECTVEGTSNPNLYWYRQAAGRGLQLLFYSVGIGQISSEVPQNLSASRPQDRQFILSSKKLLLSDSGFYLCAWSVGGRPTYEQYFGPGTRLTVT.

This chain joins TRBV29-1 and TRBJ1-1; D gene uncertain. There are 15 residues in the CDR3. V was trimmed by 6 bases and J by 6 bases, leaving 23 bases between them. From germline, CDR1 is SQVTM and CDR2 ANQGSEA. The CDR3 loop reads CSVQKSGDHGAEAFF. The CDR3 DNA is TGCAGCGTGCAAAAATCCGGGGATCACGGGGCTGAAGCTTTCTTT.

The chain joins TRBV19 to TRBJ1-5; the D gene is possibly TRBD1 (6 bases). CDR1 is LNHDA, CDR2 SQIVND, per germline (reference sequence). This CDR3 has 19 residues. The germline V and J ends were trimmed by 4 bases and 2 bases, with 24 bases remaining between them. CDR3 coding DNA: TGTGCCAGTAGTAATAATATGGGCCTAGGGGGTATGGGCAATCAGCCCCAGCATTTT. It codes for CASSNNMGLGGMGNQPQHF.

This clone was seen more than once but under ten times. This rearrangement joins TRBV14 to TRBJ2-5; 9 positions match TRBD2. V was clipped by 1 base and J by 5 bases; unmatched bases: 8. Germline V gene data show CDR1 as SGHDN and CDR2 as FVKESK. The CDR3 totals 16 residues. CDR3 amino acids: CASSQVVAGVGETQYF. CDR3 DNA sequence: TGTGCCAGCAGCCAAGTTGTAGCGGGAGTGGGGGAGACCCAGTACTTC.

DNA for the CDR3: TGTGCCAGCAGTTACGAGCGGGAGAGCTCCTACAATGAGCAGTTCTTC. Protein product: CASSYERESSYNEQFF. V usage is TRBV6-5 and J usage is TRBJ2-1; TRBD2 matches at 8 bases. Germline V lookup: CDR1 MNHEY, CDR2 SVGAGI. After removal of 2 bases from V and 0 bases from J, the junction contained 3 bases not matched to a gene. The CDR3 runs 16 residues.

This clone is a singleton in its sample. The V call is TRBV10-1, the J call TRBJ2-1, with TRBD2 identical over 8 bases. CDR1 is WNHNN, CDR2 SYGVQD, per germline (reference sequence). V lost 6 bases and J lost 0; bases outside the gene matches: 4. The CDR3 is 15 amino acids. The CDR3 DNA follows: TGCGCCAGCAGCGAAAGCGGGAGCTCCTACAATGAGCAGTTCTTC. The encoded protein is CASSESGSSYNEQFF.

CDR3 sequence: CASSSGGSGFEAFF. As DNA, the CDR3 is TGTGCCAGTAGTAGTGGCGGCAGCGGATTTGAAGCTTTCTTT. The V gene is TRBV19, the J gene TRBJ1-1, with D uncertain. The CDR3 spans 14 residues. Germline V gene sequence: CDR1 LNHDA, CDR2 SQIVND (reference sequence). With 4 bases removed from V and 7 bases from J, the gap between germline ends came to 16 bases.

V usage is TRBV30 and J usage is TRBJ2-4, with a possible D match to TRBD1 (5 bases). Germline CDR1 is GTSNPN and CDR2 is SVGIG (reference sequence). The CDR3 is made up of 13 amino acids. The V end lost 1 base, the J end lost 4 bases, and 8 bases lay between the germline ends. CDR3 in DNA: TGTGCCTGGAGTGGGGGCGGTAAAAACATTCAGTACTTC. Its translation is CAWSGGGKNIQYF.

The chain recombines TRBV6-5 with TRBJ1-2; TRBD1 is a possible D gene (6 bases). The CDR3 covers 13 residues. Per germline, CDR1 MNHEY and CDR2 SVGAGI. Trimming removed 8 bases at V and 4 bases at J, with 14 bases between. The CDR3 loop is CASRGGGRYGYTF. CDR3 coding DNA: TGTGCCAGCCGGGGCGGGGGGCGCTATGGCTACACCTTC.

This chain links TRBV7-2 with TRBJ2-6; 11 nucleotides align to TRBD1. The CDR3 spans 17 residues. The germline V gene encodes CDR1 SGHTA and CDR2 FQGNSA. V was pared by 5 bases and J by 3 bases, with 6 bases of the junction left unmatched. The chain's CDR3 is CASSPGQGARGANVLTF. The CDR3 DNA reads TGTGCCAGCAGCCCCGGACAGGGGGCGCGTGGGGCCAACGTCCTGACTTTC.

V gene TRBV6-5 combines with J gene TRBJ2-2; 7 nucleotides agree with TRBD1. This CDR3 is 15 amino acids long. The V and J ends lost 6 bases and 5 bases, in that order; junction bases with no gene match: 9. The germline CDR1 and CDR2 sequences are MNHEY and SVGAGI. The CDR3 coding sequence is TGTGCCAGCAGGTCGAGGACAGGTAGAACCGGGGAGCTGTTTTTT. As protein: CASRSRTGRTGELFF.